The 9 T cell receptor beta chains below were found in one sample sequenced in a study of regulatory T cells in long-lasting Graves disease. Time point meaning: newly diagnosed GD, antithyroid drugs for less than 3 months. Extracted PBMC RNA gave rise to the TCR library. The authors built TCR beta libraries using iRepertoire HTBI primers and Arm-PCR of CDR3 regions. TCRdb reprocessed the multiplex PCR reads with MiXCR, giving one entry per CDR3 protein. The table lists some 600,000 distinct CDR3 sequences, about 16% of them singletons. The same data also went into a second study, on T cells in Graves' hyperthyroidism and ophthalmopathy.

Sequenced here: peripheral blood mononuclear cells (PBMCs), sampled at new diagnosis, from a patient treated with antithyroid drugs. These receptors were obtained from a young man with Graves disease.

As concerns this clonotype: It is likely a read error: a sequence one base away is far more abundant. The CDR3 carries no conserved terminal phenylalanine or tryptophan, so it likely arises from a read error. The rearrangement links TRBV6-4 to TRBJ1-1, with a weak D call TRBD1 (5 bases). V shed 6 bases and J shed 1 base, with 9 bases lying between them. This CDR3 region has 13 residues. Looked up from germline, CDR1 is MRHNA and CDR2 is SNTAGT. The CDR3 region has the DNA TGTGCCAGCAGCCTTGACAGGAACACTGAAGCTTTCCTT. It specifies CASSLDRNTEAFL.

This clonotype was detected ten times or more. This sequence joins TRBV7-8 and TRBJ2-7; 9 bases match TRBD1. The CDR3 spans 15 residues. Germline CDR1 SGHVS, CDR2 FQNEAQ. The V gene end was trimmed by 4 bases and the J gene end by 7 bases; junction bases not matched to a gene: 11. CDR3 sequence reads: CASSYRRTGAGEQYF. As DNA, the CDR3 is TGTGCCAGCAGCTATAGAAGGACAGGGGCCGGGGAGCAGTACTTC.

This clonotype has a count of ten or more. V and J are TRBV6-1 and TRBJ1-1, with a possible D match to TRBD1 (5 bases). The CDR3 runs 13 residues. Trimming cost V 5 bases and J 3 bases, with 10 bases left between them. Germline V gives CDR1 MNHNS, CDR2 SASEGT. The CDR3 spells CASSPGLYTEAFF. CDR3 nucleotides: TGTGCCAGCAGTCCGGGACTGTACACTGAAGCTTTCTTT.

The V call is TRBV12-3 or TRBV12-4, the J call TRBJ2-5; TRBD2 agrees at 8 bases. This CDR3 contains 13 residues. V shed 7 bases, J shed 4 bases, and the junction held 5 bases outside the gene matches. CDR3 bases: TGTGCCAGCACCGGGAGGGCACGAGAGACCCAGTACTTC. The encoded protein is CASTGRARETQYF.

This clonotype occurred many times. The rearrangement links TRBV2 to TRBJ2-3; D not resolved. V was trimmed by 6 bases and J by 2 bases, leaving 6 bases between them. From germline, CDR1 is SNHLY and CDR2 FYNNEI. The CDR3 totals 12 residues. The CDR3 loop reads CASRQITDTQYF. CDR3 DNA sequence: TGTGCCAGCAGACAGATCACAGATACGCAGTATTTT.

This clonotype was picked up a small number of times. This chain uses TRBV28 with TRBJ2-3; D may match TRBD1 or TRBD2 (5 bases each). The CDR3 is 15 residues long. Germline CDR1 is MDHEN and CDR2 is SYDVKM. Trimming took 8 bases from V and 1 from J, leaving 16 bases between them. DNA for the CDR3: TGTGCCAGCTCCGGTCGGGGCCGGGGCACAGATACGCAGTATTTT. Translation: CASSGRGRGTDTQYF.

The chain uses TRBV20-1 and TRBJ2-4; weak D call: TRBD2 (5 bases). CDR3 length: 17 residues. V gave up 3 bases and J gave up 4 bases, with 22 bases separating them. The V gene's germline CDR1 is DFQATT and CDR2 SNEGSKA (reference sequence). The CDR3: CSASLFRRGGSKNIQYF. DNA of the CDR3: TGCAGTGCTAGTTTATTTCGGCGAGGAGGCTCAAAAAACATTCAGTACTTC.

A note on this clonotype: The germline gene is not matched at one end of the junction; a read error may be the cause. This sequence joins TRBV28 and TRBJ1-3; D is unresolved. Germline V gene data show CDR1 as MDHEN and CDR2 as SYDVKM. This CDR3 spans 12 amino acids. The CDR3 DNA follows: TGTGCCAGCAGTTCATTAGGAAACACCCTATATTTT. The encoded protein is CASSSLGNTLYF.

Comment on this clonotype: A read error may explain this, as a much larger clone is one base away. This chain connects TRBV20-1 to TRBJ2-2, with 8 positions matching TRBD2. The CDR3 has 16 amino acids. From germline, CDR1 is DFQATT and CDR2 SNEGSKA (reference sequence). Trimming cost V 0 bases and J 7 bases; bases outside gene matches: 10. CDR3 sequence reads: CSARDPQREFIGELFF. CDR3 in DNA: TGCAGTGCTAGAGACCCCCAGCGGGAGTTCATCGGGGAGCTGTTTTTT.